The entry below describes one T cell receptor (beta chain). The data originate from a study of blood T cell repertoires in COVID-19. The method was immunoSEQ multiplex PCR; TCRdb's version includes in-frame clones alone and lacks a portion of them. The sample has roughly 200,000 clones, roughly 80% seen once. The CDR3 loop spans 14 amino acids. Trimming took 6 bases from V and 10 from J; bases not matched to a gene: 7. Germline values: CDR1 MNHEY, CDR2 SVGAGI. The chain joins TRBV6-5 to TRBJ2-1; 12 bases are shared with TRBD1. The sample comprised PBMCs or T cells enriched from blood (not recorded which). This receptor was obtained from a man between 35 and 55 years old who had recovered from COVID-19. The CDR3 DNA sequence: TGTGCCAGCAGACCGGGACAGGGGGCGGGGGAGCAGTTCTTC. It yields the protein CASRPGQGAGEQFF.